This T cell receptor (beta chain) was retrieved from a study of control samples from healthy donors and cancer patients. The V end lost 2 bases, the J end lost 7 bases, and 18 bases lay between the germline ends. This CDR3 has 16 residues. CDR1 MNHEY and CDR2 SVGEGT come from the germline V gene. Repertoires were generated with immunoSEQ multiplex PCR, while TCRdb's copy carries only in-frame clones and drops some. The sample lists 68,000 or so clones; 75% to 85% were seen once. J is TRBJ2-1 and V is TRBV6-2 or TRBV6-3; D tentatively reads TRBD1 or TRBD2 (6 bases each). Source material: blood. The clonotype originates from a man in his 60s in good health. The CDR3 spells CASSYGLRGGQNEQFF. As DNA, the CDR3 is TGTGCCAGCAGTTACGGCCTGCGGGGAGGACAGAATGAGCAGTTCTTC.